This TCR beta chain was identified during a study of blood T cell repertoires in COVID-19. Turning to the study itself: The United States, Italy and Spain provided the acute and convalescent COVID-19 samples. PBMCs, B-cell-depleted T cells, or T cells were the source of the cDNA or gDNA that made up the material.

The germline V and J ends were trimmed by 3 bases and 0 bases, with 9 bases remaining between them. CDR3 size: 14 residues. Germline CDR1 LNHDA, CDR2 SQIVND (reference sequence). Source study methods: Estimation of nucleated cell counts relied on the amplification of reference gene primers. Clones were sequenced by immunoSEQ multiplex PCR, and TCRdb holds only the in-frame ones, with some missing. V and J calls and clone size are given by that table; D and trimming were obtained from the DNA. This sample carries about 170,000 clones, 85% of them seen once, and the ten largest clones take roughly 3%. The sequencing input was peripheral blood. This TCR derives from a human donor with acute or convalescent COVID-19. The donor label of this sample is uncertain. The V and J genes are TRBV19 and TRBJ2-7, with a possible D match to TRBD1 (5 bases). CDR3 DNA: TGTGCCAGTAGTATTGGCAGGGCCTCCTACGAGCAGTACTTC. As protein: CASSIGRASYEQYF.